The T cell receptor beta chain under discussion was sequenced for a study of T cell repertoires in cytomegalovirus infection. On the study more broadly: CMV epitopes used comprised recently identified HLA-C-restricted ones and well-studied HLA-B-restricted ones. TCR beta signatures that were public indicated CMV infection and matching HLA type. Study-wide points: CMV-specific HLA-C-restricted TCR beta clonotypes dominated the ex vivo response. Frequencies of public TCR beta families were cumulated, and this identified carriers of CMV plus the relevant HLA.

CDR1 is SGHTA, CDR2 FQGNSA, per germline. Trimming pared 6 bases from V and 4 bases from J, leaving 15 bases between. The CDR3 loop spans 14 amino acids. This clonotype was seen many times. The antigen remains undetermined. TCRdb recomputed calls from the reads with MiXCR, one row per CDR3 protein. The sample shows about 570,000 distinct CDR3 sequences, 40% of them seen only once. The material was cultured PBMCs, obtained from culture after CMV antigen stimulation. The receptor's source is a human donor in good health (CMV status not recorded). Some clones in this sample may be carry-over from other donors' samples. This chain joins TRBV7-2 and TRBJ1-1, with D possibly matching TRBD1 (6 bases). The CDR3 spells CASSHAGGFTEAFF. The CDR3 DNA follows: TGTGCCAGCAGTCACGCGGGGGGCTTCACTGAAGCTTTCTTT. The full variable domain, with the rest looked up from reference TRBV7-2 and TRBJ1-1, is GAGVSQSPSNKVTEKGKDVELRCDPISGHTALYWYRQSLGQGLEFLIYFQGNSAPDKSGLPSDRFSAERTGGSVSTLTIQRTQQEDSAVYLCASSHAGGFTEAFFGQGTRLTVV.